These 30 T cell receptor beta chains were sequenced from one sample in a study of blood T cell repertoires in COVID-19. TCRdb keeps only in-frame clones here, not all; method: immunoSEQ multiplex PCR. Of just over 650,000 clones in the sample, approximately 90% were seen once. The sequenced sample was peripheral blood. The receptors derive from a woman aged 18-29 years with acute or convalescent COVID-19.

This chain joins TRBV19 and TRBJ2-5; D gene ambiguous. The CDR3 totals 14 residues. Germline loops: CDR1 LNHDA, CDR2 SQIVND (reference sequence). The V end lost 4 bases, the J end lost 2 bases, and 11 bases lay between the germline ends. The CDR3 DNA follows: TGTGCCAGTAGTACCATGGAGCGACAAGAGACCCAGTACTTC. Translating gives CASSTMERQETQYF.

V and J are TRBV30 and TRBJ1-1, with D unresolved. The CDR3 runs to 13 residues. Trimming pared 3 bases from V and 1 base from J, leaving 9 bases between. Germline assignment: CDR1 GTSNPN and CDR2 SVGIG (reference sequence). This chain's CDR3 is CAWSPQPNTEAFF. The CDR3 DNA reads TGTGCCTGGAGCCCACAACCGAACACTGAAGCTTTCTTT.

V gene TRBV10-3 combines with J gene TRBJ1-4, with D unresolved. Deletions cut 0 bases from V and 4 bases from J, with 9 bases between. The length of the CDR3 is 15 residues. CDR1 is ENHRY and CDR2 is SYGVKD in the germline V gene. Here the CDR3 DNA reads TGTGCCATCAGTGAGTCCTTCGCGAATAATGAAAAACTGTTTTTT. Amino acid sequence: CAISESFANNEKLFF.

This clone occurred once. V usage is TRBV5-1 and J usage is TRBJ1-1; D remains ambiguous. The CDR3 runs to 15 residues. In germline, CDR1 is SGHRS, CDR2 YFSETQ. V dropped 0 bases and J dropped 1 base, with 10 bases sitting between them. The CDR3 sequence is CASSLGSTANTEAFF. The CDR3 DNA reads as TGCGCCAGCAGCTTGGGATCAACAGCGAACACTGAAGCTTTCTTT.

This clone has just a few counts. V is TRBV7-8 and J is TRBJ2-2; D is perhaps TRBD1 (5 bases). The CDR3 has 17 residues. Germline CDR1 and CDR2: SGHVS and FQNEAQ. Trimming stripped 8 bases from V and 0 bases from J, with 19 bases between. CDR3 in DNA: TGTGCCAGCCATCCTCACAGGAATCCCGCGAACACCGGGGAGCTGTTTTTT. This encodes CASHPHRNPANTGELFF.

J is TRBJ2-7 and V is TRBV5-6; no definite D call. The germline V gene encodes CDR1 SGHDT and CDR2 YYEEEE. The V gene lost 0 bases and the J gene lost 0 bases, with 7 bases spanning the gap. The CDR3 loop spans 14 amino acids. The CDR3 coding sequence is TGTGCCAGCAGCTTGGACACGAACTCCTACGAGCAGTACTTC. Its protein is CASSLDTNSYEQYF.

The genes are TRBV4-1 and TRBJ2-1; TRBD1 matches 8 bases. CDR1 and CDR2 from the germline V gene are MGHRA and YSYEKL. The CDR3 length is 15 residues. The V segment lost 6 bases and the J segment 5 bases; nucleotides outside the gene matches: 9. DNA for the CDR3: TGCGCCAGCAGGACCGACAGGGGAGCAAACAATGAGCAGTTCTTC. Its protein is CASRTDRGANNEQFF.

The chain recombines TRBV6-5 with TRBJ1-2; TRBD1 is a possible D gene (6 bases). CDR1 is MNHEY and CDR2 is SVGAGI in the germline V gene. The CDR3 loop spans 14 amino acids. Between the trimmed V and J ends, which lost 5 bases and 4 bases, there was a span of 14 bases. DNA of the CDR3: TGTGCCAGCAGTCAACAGGGTACGGGCTATGGCTACACCTTC. Its protein is CASSQQGTGYGYTF.

This chain uses TRBV6-5 with TRBJ2-2, with a tentative D call TRBD2 (7 bases). Germline V gene data show CDR1 as MNHEY and CDR2 as SVGAGI. Trimming removed 10 bases at V and 4 bases at J, with 16 bases between. This CDR3 has 14 residues. The CDR3 loop is CATRAGASTGELFF. As DNA, the CDR3 is TGTGCCACGCGGGCGGGGGCGAGCACCGGGGAGCTGTTTTTT.

This sequence joins TRBV5-5 and TRBJ1-5, with D unclear. This CDR3 spans 17 amino acids. CDR1 and CDR2 (germline): SGHKS, YYEKEE (reference sequence). With 0 bases removed from V and 2 bases from J, the gap between germline ends came to 15 bases. CDR3 sequence reads: CASSLEAFGVGNQPQHF. CDR3 DNA: TGTGCCAGCAGCTTGGAGGCGTTCGGGGTGGGCAATCAGCCCCAGCATTTT.

The rearrangement joins TRBV7-2 to TRBJ2-3; D possibly corresponds to TRBD1 (6 bases). CDR3 length equals 19 residues. Trimming stripped 4 bases from V and 0 bases from J, with 23 bases between. The V gene's germline CDR1 is SGHTA and CDR2 FQGNSA. The CDR3 here is CASSSRTVLPPYSTDTQYF. In DNA form, the CDR3 reads TGTGCCAGCAGCTCCCGGACAGTCCTCCCACCTTATAGCACAGATACGCAGTATTTT. Based on the CDR3 plus reference TRBV7-2 and TRBJ2-3, the full variable domain is GAGVSQSPSNKVTEKGKDVELRCDPISGHTALYWYRQSLGQGLEFLIYFQGNSAPDKSGLPSDRFSAERTGGSVSTLTIQRTQQEDSAVYLCASSSRTVLPPYSTDTQYFGPGTRLTVL.

V and J are TRBV7-9 and TRBJ2-2; possible D gene TRBD2, 5 bases. Germline assignment: CDR1 SEHNR and CDR2 FQNEAQ (reference sequence). This CDR3 contains 15 residues. V lost 5 bases, J lost 0 bases, and 10 bases lay in between. CDR3 coding DNA: TGTGCCAGCAGCCTCGGACTGCCGAACACCGGGGAGCTGTTTTTT. Encoded protein: CASSLGLPNTGELFF.

Details on this clone: The same CDR3 also results from other DNA sequences found in this sample. This chain connects TRBV6-1 to TRBJ1-1; no firm D call. The length of the CDR3 is 13 residues. V gave up 1 base and J gave up 3 bases, with 6 bases separating them. Germline V lookup: CDR1 MNHNS, CDR2 SASEGT. The CDR3 DNA reads TGTGCCAGCAGTGAAGTCCGGTACACTGAAGCTTTCTTT. This gives the protein CASSEVRYTEAFF.

This chain links TRBV7-9 with TRBJ1-2; TRBD1 matches 7 bases. The germline CDR1 and CDR2 sequences are SEHNR and FQNEAQ (reference sequence). The CDR3 spans 12 residues. V shed 5 bases, J shed 4 bases, and the junction held 1 base outside the gene matches. The CDR3 bases are TGTGCCAGCAGCCAGGGGGTCTATGGCTACACCTTC. Its protein product is CASSQGVYGYTF.

V is TRBV3-1 (or the pseudogene TRBV3-2) and J is TRBJ1-2; TRBD1 might be the D (6 bases). Germline V CDR1 and CDR2: LGHDT, YNNKEL (reference sequence). There are 13 residues in the CDR3. Trimming removed 3 bases from V and 8 bases from J, with 13 bases in between. CDR3 loop: CASSHITGGGYTF. The CDR3 nucleotides read TGTGCCAGCAGCCACATCACTGGGGGCGGCTACACCTTC.

The table lists this clone with a few counts. V is TRBV12-2 and J is TRBJ2-7; TRBD1 reflects the table's D call only, with no check against the DNA. TRBV12-2 is an annotated pseudogene. The CDR3 runs to 15 residues. The CDR3 DNA follows: TGTGCAAGTCGCTCGCGGACAGGGAGGGCCTACGAGCAGTACTTC. It encodes CASRSRTGRAYEQYF.

V is TRBV12-3 or TRBV12-4 and J is TRBJ1-3; D gene ambiguous. Trimming pared 3 bases from V and 4 bases from J, leaving 7 bases between. The CDR3 is made up of 13 amino acids. Here the CDR3 reads CASSFNEGNTIYF. CDR3 DNA sequence: TGTGCCAGCAGTTTCAACGAGGGAAACACCATATATTTT.

The rearrangement links TRBV13 to TRBJ1-1; TRBD1 is a possible D gene (6 bases). In germline, CDR1 is PRHDT, CDR2 FYEKMQ (reference sequence). The CDR3 is made up of 13 amino acids. V was pared by 5 bases and J by 10 bases, with 17 bases between. In DNA, the CDR3 is TGTGCCAGCAGCGACCCGGGGGGGCTAGGAGCTTTCTTT. Translated: CASSDPGGLGAFF.

This chain joins TRBV6-5 and TRBJ1-4; D remains unclear. CDR3 length: 16 amino acids. CDR1 is MNHEY, CDR2 SVGAGI, per germline. V shed 2 bases and J shed 0 bases, with 10 bases lying between them. The CDR3 here is CASSYSGSATNEKLFF. The CDR3 coding sequence is TGTGCCAGCAGTTACAGCGGATCTGCAACTAATGAAAAACTGTTTTTT.

V and J are TRBV21-1 and TRBJ1-2; TRBD1 reflects the table's D call only, with no check against the DNA. TRBV21-1 is flagged as a pseudogene. The CDR3 has 16 residues. Here the CDR3 reads CASSTKGLQANYGYTF. Written as DNA, the CDR3 is TGTGCCAGCAGCACAAAGGGGTTACAAGCTAACTATGGCTACACCTTC.

The chain links TRBV9 to TRBJ2-3, with D perhaps TRBD1 (6 bases). Germline lookup yields CDR1 SGDLS and CDR2 YYNGEE. V lost 6 bases and J 0 bases, leaving 11 bases between the germline ends. CDR3 size: 14 residues. The DNA for the CDR3 is TGTGCCAGCACTAGAGGGGGTAGCACAGATACGCAGTATTTT. It specifies CASTRGGSTDTQYF.

The gene calls are TRBV12-3 or TRBV12-4 and TRBJ1-6, with a tentative D call TRBD1 (6 bases). V lost 7 bases to trimming and J lost 9 bases, with 10 bases between them. The CDR3 extends over 12 amino acids. The CDR3 DNA reads TGTGCCAGCAACACAGGGTTTTCACCCCTCCACTTT. The encoded protein is CASNTGFSPLHF.

Here the CDR3 DNA reads TGTGCCAGCTCGGGGCAGGCTTCAGGGGGCTATGGCTACACCTTC. Translated, it gives CASSGQASGGYGYTF. This chain joins TRBV6-1 and TRBJ1-2; TRBD1 aligns across 7 bases. V was clipped by 8 bases and J by 4 bases; unmatched bases: 13. The length of the CDR3 is 15 residues. Germline V CDR1 and CDR2: MNHNS, SASEGT.

J is TRBJ2-3 and V is TRBV28, with 7 bases lining up with TRBD2. The V and J ends lost 9 bases and 2 bases, in that order; junction bases with no gene match: 11. The CDR3 totals 15 residues. Germline values: CDR1 MDHEN, CDR2 SYDVKM. The CDR3 protein is CASSGASGPTDTQYF. The CDR3 bases are TGTGCCAGTTCCGGGGCTAGCGGTCCCACAGATACGCAGTATTTT.

The chain couples TRBV14 to TRBJ2-1; 9 bases are a match to TRBD2. This CDR3 contains 18 residues. With V trimmed by 4 bases and J by 3 bases, 13 bases remained unmatched. Germline V gene lookup returns CDR1 SGHDN and CDR2 FVKESK. CDR3 nucleotides: TGTGCCAGCAGCCGCCGCGGGGGGGGGAGATCCCTCTACAATGAGCAGTTCTTC. This gives the protein CASSRRGGGRSLYNEQFF.

This clone was counted once. The J gene is TRBJ2-3, the V gene TRBV9; 7 bases agree with TRBD2. V trimming: 6 bases; J trimming: 10 bases; junction bases outside the gene matches: 14. CDR3 size: 14 residues. Per germline, CDR1 SGDLS and CDR2 YYNGEE. The CDR3 nucleotides read TGTGCCAGCACGGGGAGCGGGGCACAGGAAGCGCAGTATTTT. Its protein is CASTGSGAQEAQYF.

V gene TRBV5-5 combines with J gene TRBJ1-2; 7 bases align to TRBD1. The junction had 4 bases not matched to a gene; V was cut back by 9 bases and J by 8 bases. CDR3 length equals 10 residues. CDR1 and CDR2 (germline): SGHKS, YYEKEE (reference sequence). CDR3 loop: CAKTGPGYTF. CDR3 nucleotide sequence: TGTGCCAAGACAGGGCCCGGCTACACCTTC.

The gene calls are TRBV29-1 and TRBJ1-1; 8 bases match TRBD1. After removal of 4 bases from V and 3 bases from J, the junction contained 4 bases not matched to a gene. The CDR3 spans 13 residues. Germline CDR1 SQVTM, CDR2 ANQGSEA. In nucleotides, the CDR3 is TGCAGCGTTGCGAACAGGGGGTACACTGAAGCTTTCTTT. As protein: CSVANRGYTEAFF.

V and J are TRBV5-6 and TRBJ2-7; D unresolved. The CDR3 spans 15 residues. Between the trimmed V and J ends, which lost 0 bases and 5 bases, there was a span of 15 bases. Looked up from germline, CDR1 is SGHDT and CDR2 is YYEEEE. The CDR3 nucleotides are TGTGCCAGCAGCTTGGCCAGCTCCGGGTTTGACGAGCAGTACTTC. It is translated as CASSLASSGFDEQYF.

V usage is TRBV28 and J usage is TRBJ2-1; TRBD2 agrees at 8 bases. V lost 6 bases and J lost 4; bases outside the gene matches: 11. This CDR3 region has 16 residues. Germline V gene data show CDR1 as MDHEN and CDR2 as SYDVKM. The CDR3 sequence: CASSSGGGLTYNEQFF. CDR3 nucleotide sequence: TGTGCCAGCAGCTCGGGGGGGGGCCTAACTTACAATGAGCAGTTCTTC.